These T cell receptor beta chains were read from a single sample in a study of neoadjuvant anti-PD-1 for oral cavity cancer. Profiling relied on immunoSEQ multiplex PCR, and the TCRdb table lists in-frame clones only, not all of them. The sample includes around 81,000 clones, approximately 80% seen only once; the top ten take 2.5% to 4%. The sample was PBMCs, taken before nivolumab (anti-PD-1) treatment. The receptors were sampled from a person between 40 and 85 years old with oral cavity squamous cell carcinoma. Both conserved end residues are part of each CDR3. D genes are given only for firm matches. The listing skips clone size in some rows; elsewhere it reads once, few, many or a size class.

TRBV30	.	.	TRBJ1-2	CAQAGGNYGYTF	TGTGCCCAAGCGGGAGGAAACTATGGCTACACCTTC
TRBV6-5	.	.	TRBJ2-7	CASSYSPVLGGEQYF	TGTGCCAGCAGTTACTCCCCCGTTCTGGGCGGAGAGCAGTACTTC
TRBV6-5	few	.	TRBJ1-2	CASSYRPTNYGYTF	TGTGCCAGCAGTTACAGGCCAACTAACTATGGCTACACCTTC
TRBV30	once	TRBD1	TRBJ1-2	CAWSVQGGWYGYTF	TGTGCCTGGAGTGTACAAGGGGGCTGGTATGGCTACACCTTC
TRBV7-9	.	.	TRBJ2-7	CASSVAGGDKSYEQYF	TGTGCCAGCAGCGTAGCAGGCGGGGACAAAAGCTACGAGCAGTACTTC
TRBV7-9	few	TRBD1	TRBJ1-2	CASSPGQGGSYGYTF	TGTGCCAGCAGCCCCGGGCAGGGGGGAAGCTATGGCTACACCTTC
TRBV6-5	.	TRBD2	TRBJ2-7	CASGRDYYEQYF	TGTGCCAGCGGGCGGGACTACTACGAGCAGTACTTC
TRBV11-2	.	TRBD1	TRBJ1-4	CASSFGQGYEKLFF	TGTGCCAGCAGCTTTGGACAGGGGTATGAAAAACTGTTTTTT
TRBV5-1	once	.	TRBJ2-1	CASSLEIGHEQFF	TGCGCCAGCAGCTTGGAAATAGGGCATGAGCAGTTCTTC
TRBV5-1	.	TRBD1	TRBJ1-1	CASTGQGTNTEAFF	TGCGCCAGCACCGGACAGGGAACGAACACTGAAGCTTTCTTT
TRBV10-2	few	TRBD2	TRBJ2-7	CASGVLASYEQYF	TGCGCCAGCGGGGTACTAGCGTCCTACGAGCAGTACTTC
TRBV14	once	.	TRBJ2-5	CASSQMRKQGETQYF	TGTGCCAGCAGCCAAATGAGGAAGCAGGGAGAGACCCAGTACTTC
TRBV5-1	.	TRBD1	TRBJ2-7	CASSLGTGGAEQYF	TGCGCCAGCAGCTTAGGGACAGGGGGCGCCGAGCAGTACTTC
TRBV7-2	medium-sized	TRBD2	TRBJ2-1	CASSPLSGSGNEQFF	TGTGCCAGCAGCCCTCTCAGCGGGAGTGGCAATGAGCAGTTCTTC
TRBV30	.	.	TRBJ1-3	CAWPGEDGNTIYF	TGTGCCTGGCCAGGGGAGGATGGAAACACCATATATTTT
TRBV29-1	.	.	TRBJ2-3	CSVGAGLSTYF	TGCAGCGTGGGTGCGGGGCTTTCGACGTATTTT
TRBV2	.	.	TRBJ2-3	CASSLMGGTDTQYF	TGTGCCAGCAGCCTCATGGGGGGCACAGATACGCAGTATTTT
TRBV25-1	.	.	TRBJ1-3	CASSEWGSGNTIYF	TGTGCCAGCAGTGAATGGGGATCAGGAAACACCATATATTTT
TRBV5-1	.	TRBD1	TRBJ1-1	CASSGTGGSAEAFF	TGCGCCAGCAGCGGGACAGGGGGCAGCGCTGAAGCTTTCTTT
TRBV15	.	.	TRBJ2-2	CATLRTPNTGELFF	TGTGCCACCCTACGGACACCGAACACCGGGGAGCTGTTTTTT
TRBV5-1	.	.	TRBJ1-5	CASSLDGGNQPQHF	TGCGCCAGCAGCTTGGATGGGGGCAATCAGCCCCAGCATTTT
TRBV6-5	.	TRBD1	TRBJ1-1	CASSSDRVNTEAFF	TGTGCCAGCAGTTCGGACAGGGTGAACACTGAAGCTTTCTTT
TRBV19	.	TRBD2	TRBJ2-1	CASSILAGGFYEQFF	TGTGCCAGTAGTATACTAGCGGGAGGGTTCTATGAGCAGTTCTTC
TRBV6-5	.	TRBD1	TRBJ2-7	CASTIGTGSSYEQYF	TGTGCCAGCACCATAGGGACAGGCAGCTCCTACGAGCAGTACTTC
TRBV6-1	.	.	TRBJ1-4	CASISERSPNEKLFF	TGTGCCAGCATTTCAGAGAGGTCCCCTAATGAAAAACTGTTTTTT
TRBV7-8	.	TRBD1	TRBJ1-2	CASSRDRDNYGYTF	TGTGCCAGCAGCCGGGACAGGGACAACTATGGCTACACCTTC
TRBV6-1	.	.	TRBJ1-2	CASSEYRTARGYTF	TGTGCCAGCAGTGAATACAGGACAGCCCGCGGCTACACCTTC
TRBV4-2	few	.	TRBJ2-3	CASSPRLGVGDTDTQYF	TGTGCCAGCAGCCCCCGTTTAGGGGTGGGCGACACAGATACGCAGTATTTT
TRBV5-1	.	TRBD2	TRBJ2-7	CASSPGTSGLYEQYF	TGCGCCAGCAGCCCCGGGACTAGCGGGCTTTACGAGCAGTACTTC
TRBV11-2	.	.	TRBJ1-1	CASSYGQNRDTEAFF	TGTGCCAGCAGCTACGGACAGAATAGGGACACTGAAGCTTTCTTT
TRBV4-1	few	.	TRBJ1-2	CASSQDLVAGTFYGYTF	TGCGCCAGCAGCCAAGACCTGGTTGCAGGGACCTTCTATGGCTACACCTTC
TRBV29-1	once	.	TRBJ1-1	CSVERTQNTEAFF	TGCAGCGTTGAAAGGACACAGAACACTGAAGCTTTCTTT
TRBV6-1	.	.	TRBJ1-2	CASSEGGVPILYGYTF	TGTGCCAGCAGTGAAGGGGGGGTCCCTATCCTCTATGGCTACACCTTC
TRBV28	.	.	TRBJ2-7	CASSLGGAPLIEQYF	TGTGCCAGCAGTTTGGGGGGGGCCCCCCTAATCGAGCAGTACTTC
TRBV15	.	.	TRBJ2-7	CATSDRDGRFREQYF	TGTGCCACCAGCGACCGGGACGGGCGTTTTCGGGAGCAGTACTTC
TRBV28	.	.	TRBJ1-1	CASAPNDRNTEAFF	TGTGCCAGCGCACCCAATGACAGGAACACTGAAGCTTTCTTT
TRBV7-2	.	.	TRBJ1-2	CASSLRTYGYTF	TGTGCCAGCAGCCTCAGGACCTATGGCTACACCTTC
TRBV5-1	.	.	TRBJ2-3	CASSFTDGTDTQYF	TGCGCCAGCAGCTTCACGGATGGCACAGATACGCAGTATTTT
TRBV2	.	.	TRBJ1-5	CASSGEMQTQAQHF	TGTGCCAGCAGTGGGGAGATGCAAACTCAGGCCCAGCATTTT
TRBV6-1	.	.	TRBJ1-2	CASSGASTGNYGYTF	TGTGCCAGCAGTGGGGCCTCAACAGGGAACTATGGCTACACCTTC
TRBV5-1	.	.	TRBJ1-1	CASSFLGTEAFF	TGCGCCAGCAGCTTCTTAGGGACTGAAGCTTTCTTT
TRBV11-2	.	.	TRBJ2-2	CASSFEENTGELFF	TGTGCCAGCAGCTTCGAGGAGAACACCGGGGAGCTGTTTTTT
TRBV10-3	.	TRBD2	TRBJ2-1	CAISAGTSGPNEQFF	TGTGCCATCAGTGCCGGGACTAGCGGGCCCAATGAGCAGTTCTTC
TRBV5-4	.	.	TRBJ2-1	CASSLETNEQFF	TGTGCCAGCAGCTTGGAGACTAATGAGCAGTTCTTC
TRBV6-5	.	TRBD2	TRBJ2-7	CASSTSGATYEQYF	TGTGCCAGCAGTACTAGCGGGGCGACCTACGAGCAGTACTTC
TRBV9	.	TRBD1	TRBJ2-3	CASSAQGAVGDTQYF	TGTGCCAGCAGCGCACAGGGGGCGGTAGGGGATACGCAGTATTTT
TRBV7-9	.	.	TRBJ2-7	CASSYSQGTQTYEQYF	TGTGCCAGCAGCTACTCACAGGGAACCCAGACCTACGAGCAGTACTTC
TRBV6-1	.	.	TRBJ1-5	CASRGDGEGNQPQHF	TGTGCCAGCAGGGGGGACGGGGAGGGCAATCAGCCCCAGCATTTT